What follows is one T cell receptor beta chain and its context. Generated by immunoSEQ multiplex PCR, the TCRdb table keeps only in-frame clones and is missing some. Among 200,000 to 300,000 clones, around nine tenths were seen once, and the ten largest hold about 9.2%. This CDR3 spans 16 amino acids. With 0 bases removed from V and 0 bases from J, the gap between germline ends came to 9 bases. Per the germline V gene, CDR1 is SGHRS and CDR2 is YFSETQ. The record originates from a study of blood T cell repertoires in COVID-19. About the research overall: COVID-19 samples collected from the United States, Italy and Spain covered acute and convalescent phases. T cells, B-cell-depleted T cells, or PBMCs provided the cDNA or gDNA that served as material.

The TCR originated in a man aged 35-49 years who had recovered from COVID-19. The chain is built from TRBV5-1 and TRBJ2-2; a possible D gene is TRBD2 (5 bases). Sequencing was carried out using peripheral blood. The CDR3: CASSLGSAANTGELFF. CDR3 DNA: TGCGCCAGCAGCTTGGGTTCAGCGGCGAACACCGGGGAGCTGTTTTTT.